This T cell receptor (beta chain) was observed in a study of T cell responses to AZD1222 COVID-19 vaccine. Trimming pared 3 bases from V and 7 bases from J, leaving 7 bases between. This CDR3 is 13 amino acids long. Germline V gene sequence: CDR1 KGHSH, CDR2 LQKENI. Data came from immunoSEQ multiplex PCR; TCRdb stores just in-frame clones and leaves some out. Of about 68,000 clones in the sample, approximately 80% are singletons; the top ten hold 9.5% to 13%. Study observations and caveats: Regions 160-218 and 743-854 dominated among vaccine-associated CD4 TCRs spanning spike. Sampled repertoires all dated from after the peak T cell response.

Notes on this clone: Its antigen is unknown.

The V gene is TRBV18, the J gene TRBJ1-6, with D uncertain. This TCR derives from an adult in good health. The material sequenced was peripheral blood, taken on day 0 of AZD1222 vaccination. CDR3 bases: TGTGCCAGCTCACCGGACCCAAATTCACCCCTCCACTTT. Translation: CASSPDPNSPLHF.